The 25 T cell receptor beta chains listed next were all sequenced from one sample in a study of blood T cell repertoires in COVID-19. Data came from immunoSEQ multiplex PCR; TCRdb stores just in-frame clones and leaves some out. Of under 95,000 clones listed, around three quarters are singletons. The sequencing input was peripheral blood. These receptors were collected from a man between 60 and 75 years old with active or convalescent COVID-19.

The rearrangement joins TRBV3-1 (or the pseudogene TRBV3-2) to TRBJ1-2; no reliable D call. Per the germline V gene, CDR1 is LGHDT and CDR2 is YNNKEL (reference sequence). V shed 4 bases and J shed 5 bases, with 14 bases lying between them. The CDR3 loop spans 14 amino acids. In DNA, the CDR3 is TGTGCCAGCAGCCTCTCCCTGGGAGGGTATGGCTACACCTTC. Translating gives CASSLSLGGYGYTF.

The V call is TRBV6-5, the J call TRBJ2-3; 8 bases agree with TRBD1. The V and J ends lost 0 bases and 2 bases, in that order; junction bases with no gene match: 4. The CDR3 totals 16 residues. Germline V gene data show CDR1 as MNHEY and CDR2 as SVGAGI. CDR3 residues: CASSYSQGANTDTQYF. CDR3 nucleotide sequence: TGTGCCAGCAGTTACTCGCAGGGGGCAAACACAGATACGCAGTATTTT.

In its sample, this clone was seen once. At one of its ends the junction is not consistent with the germline gene, which may arise from a read error. The chain has TRBV11-2 and TRBJ2-3; a possible D gene is TRBD2 (7 bases). Germline values: CDR1 SGHAT, CDR2 FQNNGV. This CDR3 spans 14 amino acids. The CDR3 loop reads CAGRAGASTDTQYF. The CDR3 DNA follows: TGTGCCGGCAGGGCGGGGGCTAGCACAGATACGCAGTATTTT. The full variable domain, completed using reference TRBV11-2 and TRBJ2-3, is EAGVAQSPRYKIIEKRQSVAFWCNPISGHATLYWYQQILGQGPKLLIQFQNNGVVDDSQLPKDRFSAERLKGVDSTLKIQPAKLEDSAVYLCAGRAGASTDTQYFGPGTRLTVL.

The V and J genes are TRBV2 and TRBJ2-5, with a weak D call TRBD2 (5 bases). The CDR3 loop spans 16 amino acids. Trimming pared 0 bases from V and 4 bases from J, leaving 15 bases between. Germline V gene lookup returns CDR1 SNHLY and CDR2 FYNNEI. The CDR3: CASSEAEEAEGETQYF. The CDR3 bases are TGTGCCAGCAGTGAAGCGGAGGAGGCAGAAGGAGAGACCCAGTACTTC.

This chain uses TRBV19 with TRBJ1-2; D unresolved. Germline lookup yields CDR1 LNHDA and CDR2 SQIVND (reference sequence). The CDR3 is 16 residues long. The V end lost 10 bases, the J end lost 8 bases, and 29 bases lay between the germline ends. The CDR3 here is CATSTETEGKGYGYTF. DNA for the CDR3: TGTGCCACGAGTACTGAGACTGAGGGAAAAGGGTACGGCTACACCTTC. Full variable domain (outside the CDR3, taken from reference TRBV19 and TRBJ1-2): DGGITQSPKYLFRKEGQNVTLSCEQNLNHDAMYWYRQDPGQGLRLIYYSQIVNDFQKGDIAEGYSVSREKKESFPLTVTSAQKNPTAFYLCATSTETEGKGYGYTFGSGTRLTVV.

This clone was recorded a few times. The chain employs TRBV11-3 and TRBJ2-1; TRBD2 is a possible D gene (5 bases). Germline loops: CDR1 SGHNT, CDR2 YENEEA. The ends were cut back, 5 bases at V and 3 bases at J, with 8 bases in the middle. The CDR3 runs 13 residues. CDR3 sequence (DNA): TGTGCCAGCAGCCGTACTAGCTACAATGAGCAGTTCTTC. As protein: CASSRTSYNEQFF.

The rearrangement links TRBV6-5 to TRBJ1-3; D remains ambiguous. V lost 2 bases and J 0 bases, leaving 5 bases between the germline ends. This CDR3 is 14 amino acids long. The germline V gene encodes CDR1 MNHEY and CDR2 SVGAGI. CDR3 sequence (DNA): TGTGCCAGCAGTTACGGGAGCTCTGGAAACACCATATATTTT. Its translation: CASSYGSSGNTIYF.

The gene calls are TRBV4-1 and TRBJ2-3; TRBD1 matches at 11 bases. V lost 10 bases to trimming and J lost 5 bases; unmatched junction nucleotides: 8. The CDR3 is 14 amino acids. In germline, CDR1 is MGHRA, CDR2 YSYEKL. The CDR3, as DNA: TGCGCCACGAGGATAGGGACAGGGGGAGATACGCAGTATTTT. Translation gives CATRIGTGGDTQYF.

The chain combines TRBV18 with TRBJ1-5, with 8 bases that match TRBD1. Trimming at V came to 0 bases and at J to 7 bases, leaving 14 bases not matched to a gene. CDR1 and CDR2 from the germline V gene are KGHSH and LQKENI. This CDR3 is built from 18 residues. CDR3 sequence reads: CASSPPKDGRGLHQPQHF. CDR3 coding DNA: TGTGCCAGCTCACCACCCAAGGATGGCAGGGGGCTTCACCAGCCCCAGCATTTT. Full variable domain (remainder filled in from reference TRBV18 and TRBJ1-5): NAGVMQNPRHLVRRRGQEARLRCSPMKGHSHVYWYRQLPEEGLKFMVYLQKENIIDESGMPKERFSAEFPKEGPSILRIQQVVRGDSAAYFCASSPPKDGRGLHQPQHFGDGTRLSIL.

The chain links TRBV13 to TRBJ2-3, with D tentatively TRBD2 (6 bases). Germline loops: CDR1 PRHDT, CDR2 FYEKMQ (reference sequence). V lost 2 bases to trimming and J lost 1 base, with 7 bases between them. CDR3 size: 14 residues. The DNA for the CDR3 is TGTGCCAGCAGCTTACCTAGCGGCACAGATACGCAGTATTTT. The encoded protein is CASSLPSGTDTQYF.

This chain links TRBV18 with TRBJ2-1; D remains ambiguous. V was clipped by 3 bases and J by 9 bases, with 15 bases between them. The germline V gene encodes CDR1 KGHSH and CDR2 LQKENI. The CDR3 is 14 residues long. CDR3 coding DNA: TGTGCCAGCTCACCCCAATCCCGCTTCGGTGAGCAGTTCTTC. Amino acids: CASSPQSRFGEQFF. The full variable domain, in which reference TRBV18 and TRBJ2-1 provide the parts outside the CDR3, is NAGVMQNPRHLVRRRGQEARLRCSPMKGHSHVYWYRQLPEEGLKFMVYLQKENIIDESGMPKERFSAEFPKEGPSILRIQQVVRGDSAAYFCASSPQSRFGEQFFGPGTRLTVL.

V is TRBV7-9 and J is TRBJ2-1, with 7 bases identical to TRBD1. CDR1 and CDR2 (germline): SEHNR, FQNEAQ (reference sequence). The V and J ends lost 3 bases and 7 bases, in that order; junction bases with no gene match: 3. This CDR3 is built from 13 residues. CDR3 in amino acids: CASSFYRGNEQFF. For the CDR3, the DNA is TGTGCCAGCAGCTTCTACAGGGGTAATGAGCAGTTCTTC.

The chain is built from TRBV3-1 (or the pseudogene TRBV3-2) and TRBJ1-1; possibly TRBD1 for D (5 bases). The CDR3 totals 15 residues. V lost 1 base, J lost 3 bases, and 12 bases lay in between. Germline lookup yields CDR1 LGHDT and CDR2 YNNKEL (reference sequence). The chain's CDR3 is CASSQGGGLYTEAFF. The CDR3 DNA sequence: TGTGCCAGCAGCCAAGGCGGGGGGTTGTACACTGAAGCTTTCTTT.

CDR3 DNA sequence: TGTGCCAGCGGTGGTTCGTCGGGGGAGACCCAGTACTTC. Encoded protein: CASGGSSGETQYF. This chain uses TRBV5-5 with TRBJ2-5; TRBD2 is a possible D gene (5 bases). This CDR3 spans 13 amino acids. Trimming removed 7 bases from V and 5 bases from J, with 15 bases in between. Germline V lookup: CDR1 SGHKS, CDR2 YYEKEE (reference sequence).

This clone was detected a few times. The rearrangement joins TRBV25-1 to TRBJ1-2; D gene uncertain. V lost 6 bases, J lost 5 bases, and 13 bases lay in between. Germline V gene lookup returns CDR1 MGHDK and CDR2 SYGVNS. This CDR3 is built from 13 residues. CDR3 DNA sequence: TGTGCCAGCAGCGACCCTGCGGGGTATGGCTACACCTTC. Its translation is CASSDPAGYGYTF.

The chain carries TRBV12-5 and TRBJ2-1, with 8 positions matching TRBD1. Germline-derived CDR1 and CDR2 are LGHNT and FRNRAP. This CDR3 has 14 residues. Unmatched junction bases numbered 3, after V lost 6 bases and J lost 2 bases. CDR3 DNA sequence: TGTGCTAGTGGATCGGGACAGGCCTACAATGAGCAGTTCTTC. Its translation is CASGSGQAYNEQFF.

Written as DNA, the CDR3 is TGTGCCAGCAGCCCAGCGGGGAGCTCCTACAATGAGCAGTTCTTC. Encoded protein: CASSPAGSSYNEQFF. The chain recombines TRBV5-4 with TRBJ2-1; TRBD2 aligns across 7 bases. Germline loops: CDR1 SGHNT, CDR2 YYREEE (reference sequence). Unmatched junction bases numbered 4, after V lost 4 bases and J lost 0 bases. This CDR3 region has 15 residues.

The J gene is TRBJ1-1, the V gene TRBV5-4; possibly TRBD1 for D (6 bases). The CDR3 consists of 14 residues. V was cut by 2 bases and J by 4 bases, with 12 bases left in between. From germline, CDR1 is SGHNT and CDR2 YYREEE (reference sequence). DNA for the CDR3: TGTGCCAGCAGCTTAGGGACACCGAGCACTGAAGCTTTCTTT. Residues: CASSLGTPSTEAFF.

CDR3 nucleotide sequence: TGTGCCTGGAGTGTAATGCGGGGGCCCACAGATACGCAGTATTTT. This codes for CAWSVMRGPTDTQYF. The J gene is TRBJ2-3, the V gene TRBV30, with a tentative D call TRBD2 (7 bases). The ends were cut back, 0 bases at V and 2 bases at J, with 12 bases in the middle. The CDR3 length is 15 residues. The germline CDR1 and CDR2 sequences are GTSNPN and SVGIG (reference sequence).

CDR3 DNA sequence: TGTGCCAGCGGGCCCAGGGATTCACCCCTCCACTTT. Translation: CASGPRDSPLHF. V usage is TRBV27 and J usage is TRBJ1-6; D is perhaps TRBD1 (5 bases). This CDR3 is 12 amino acids long. V lost 8 bases to trimming and J lost 8 bases, with 10 bases between them. Germline loops: CDR1 MNHEY, CDR2 SMNVEV (reference sequence).

This chain joins TRBV5-1 and TRBJ2-7, with 9 positions matching TRBD1. In germline, CDR1 is SGHRS, CDR2 YFSETQ. With V trimmed by 4 bases and J by 6 bases, 11 bases remained unmatched. The CDR3 totals 15 residues. The CDR3 sequence: CASSPAGTGSGEQYF. The CDR3 DNA is TGCGCCAGCAGCCCTGCTGGGACAGGGTCTGGCGAGCAGTACTTC.

This clone was picked up many times. The V and J genes are TRBV9 and TRBJ2-5; 8 positions match TRBD2. The CDR3 consists of 15 residues. J gave up 4 bases and V 0 bases, and 5 bases lay outside the gene matches. Per germline, CDR1 SGDLS and CDR2 YYNGEE. CDR3 sequence: CASSVGGGQAETQYF. The CDR3 DNA follows: TGTGCCAGCAGCGTAGGCGGGGGGCAGGCAGAGACCCAGTACTTC.

This chain uses TRBV19 with TRBJ2-4; tentative D call: TRBD1 (5 bases). Germline values: CDR1 LNHDA, CDR2 SQIVND (reference sequence). The germline V and J ends were trimmed by 1 base and 6 bases, with 10 bases remaining between them. This CDR3 comprises 14 residues. The CDR3 DNA reads as TGTGCCAGTAGTATAGCCAGGGTCGGAAACATTCAGTACTTC. Translating gives CASSIARVGNIQYF. The variable domain in full, with the rest retrieved from reference TRBV19 and TRBJ2-4, is DGGITQSPKYLFRKEGQNVTLSCEQNLNHDAMYWYRQDPGQGLRLIYYSQIVNDFQKGDIAEGYSVSREKKESFPLTVTSAQKNPTAFYLCASSIARVGNIQYFGAGTRLSVL.

The CDR3 sequence: CASSEGVDPYEQYF. The CDR3 coding sequence is TGCGCCAGCAGTGAAGGAGTAGACCCCTACGAGCAGTACTTC. The V call is TRBV10-1, the J call TRBJ2-7; no clear D gene. V dropped 3 bases and J dropped 2 bases, with 11 bases sitting between them. This CDR3 region has 14 residues. The germline CDR1 and CDR2 sequences are WNHNN and SYGVQD (reference sequence).

The CDR3 loop is CAISDATYSSYEQYF. The CDR3 nucleotides are TGTGCCATCAGTGACGCCACCTACTCTTCCTACGAGCAGTACTTC. The gene calls are TRBV10-3 and TRBJ2-7; D remains unclear. Germline CDR1 ENHRY, CDR2 SYGVKD. Trimming took 3 bases from V and 1 from J, leaving 13 bases between them. The CDR3 covers 15 residues.